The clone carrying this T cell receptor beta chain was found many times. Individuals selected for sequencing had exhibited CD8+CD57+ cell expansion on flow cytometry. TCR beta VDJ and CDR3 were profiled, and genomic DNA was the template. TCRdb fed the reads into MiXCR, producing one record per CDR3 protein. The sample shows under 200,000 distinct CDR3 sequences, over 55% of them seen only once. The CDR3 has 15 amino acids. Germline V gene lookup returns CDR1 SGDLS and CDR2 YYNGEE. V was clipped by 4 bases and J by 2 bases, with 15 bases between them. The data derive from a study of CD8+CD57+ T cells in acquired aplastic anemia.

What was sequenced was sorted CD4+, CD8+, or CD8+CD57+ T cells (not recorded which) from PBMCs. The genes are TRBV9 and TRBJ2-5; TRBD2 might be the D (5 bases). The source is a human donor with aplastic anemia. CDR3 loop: CASSPYSRGQETQYF. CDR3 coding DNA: TGTGCCAGCAGCCCCTACTCCCGGGGTCAAGAGACCCAGTACTTC.